This is a list of T cell receptor beta chains from one sample in a study of human T cells and chemical hapten exposure. One entry per CDR3 protein results from TCRdb running MiXCR on the RACE reads. The sample carries more than 90,000 distinct CDR3 sequences, 10% recorded once. This material consisted of whole blood, taken in connection with sensitization to the hapten diphenylcyclopropenone (DPC). The receptors come from a man aged 40-49 years with alopecia areata. Some clones in this sample may be carry-over from other donors' samples. CDR3s include the opening cysteine and the closing phenylalanine or tryptophan. Each record gives: CDR3 DNA, CDR3 protein, D gene, clone size, J gene, V gene. A D gene is named only where the DNA matches it firmly. Clone size is stated in some rows and not others, as once, few, many or a class when expanded.

DNA: TGTGCTAGTGGAACCGACCTCCAAGAGACCCAGTACTTC
CDR3: CASGTDLQETQYF
D: .
size: few
J: TRBJ2-5
V: TRBV12-5

DNA: TGCTTGGGGGCGCTTTCGAACACTGAAGCTTTCTTT
CDR3: CLGALSNTEAFF
D: .
size: .
J: TRBJ1-1
V: TRBV29-1

DNA: TGTGCCACCAGTGATTACAGCGGGGTCACAGATACGCAGTATTTT
CDR3: CATSDYSGVTDTQYF
D: TRBD2
size: .
J: TRBJ2-3
V: TRBV24-1

DNA: TGTGCCAGCAGGGGGTTCTCTGGAAACACCATATATTTT
CDR3: CASRGFSGNTIYF
D: .
size: few
J: TRBJ1-3
V: TRBV12-3/TRBV12-4

DNA: TGTGCCAGCAGTTCCCGCCGGGGGGAGACCCAGTACTTC
CDR3: CASSSRRGETQYF
D: .
size: .
J: TRBJ2-5
V: TRBV6-5

DNA: TGTGCCAGCAGACGGGACGTATACAATGAGCAGTTCTTC
CDR3: CASRRDVYNEQFF
D: .
size: many
J: TRBJ2-1
V: TRBV6-2/TRBV6-3

DNA: TGTGCCAGCAGCTCTGTGACAGTTAGTTCACCCCTCCACTTT
CDR3: CASSSVTVSSPLHF
D: .
size: .
J: TRBJ1-6
V: TRBV7-2

DNA: TGCAGTGCTAGACACCGGGGAGTAAACCAAGAGACCCAGTACTTC
CDR3: CSARHRGVNQETQYF
D: .
size: .
J: TRBJ2-5
V: TRBV20-1

DNA: TGCAGTGCTAGAGCTGAAAGCACCATATATTTT
CDR3: CSARAESTIYF
D: .
size: many
J: TRBJ1-3
V: TRBV20-1

DNA: TGTGCCAGCAGCTCTGGGACTAGCGGGACGGGACACAATGAGCAGTTCTTC
CDR3: CASSSGTSGTGHNEQFF
D: TRBD2
size: few
J: TRBJ2-1
V: TRBV7-2